This T cell receptor beta chain was obtained from a study of shared clonotypes between healthy human individuals. Study-level results: Sharing across four donors was highest in naive CD4 (approximately 5%) and lowest in memory CD8 (around 0.4%).

Assay: immunoSEQ multiplex PCR; the TCRdb copy retains only in-frame clones and omits some. The repertoire holds just over 2,000,000 clones, approximately 95% seen once, with 0.13% in the top ten. The donor population consisted of healthy HIV-negative adults with no recent acute infections or vaccinations. The CDR3 runs 13 residues. Germline lookup yields CDR1 MGHDK and CDR2 SYGVNS. After removal of 4 bases from V and 6 bases from J, the junction contained 5 bases not matched to a gene. Concerning this clone itself: Its antigen is not identified.

This receptor was obtained from a man between 18 and 35 years old in good health. Sequencing was performed on naive CD4+ T cells sorted from blood. Subset denoted: CD45RA+ positively selected. This chain links TRBV25-1 with TRBJ2-7, with 8 bases matching TRBD1. The CDR3 reads CASSVTGGGEQYF. The CDR3 DNA reads as TGTGCCAGCAGTGTTACAGGGGGAGGCGAGCAGTACTTC.